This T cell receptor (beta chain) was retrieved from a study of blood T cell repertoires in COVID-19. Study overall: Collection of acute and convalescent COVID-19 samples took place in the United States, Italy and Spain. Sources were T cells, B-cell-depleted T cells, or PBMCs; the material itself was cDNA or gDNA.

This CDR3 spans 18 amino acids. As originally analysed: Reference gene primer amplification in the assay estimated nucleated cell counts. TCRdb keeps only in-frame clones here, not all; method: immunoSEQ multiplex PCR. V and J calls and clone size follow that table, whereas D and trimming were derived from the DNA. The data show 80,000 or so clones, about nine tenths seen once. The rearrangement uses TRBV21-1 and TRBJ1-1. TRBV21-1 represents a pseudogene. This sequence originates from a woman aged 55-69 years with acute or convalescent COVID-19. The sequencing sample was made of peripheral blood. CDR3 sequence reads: CASSAFHGGGRLNTEAFF. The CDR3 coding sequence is TGTGCCAGCAGCGCCTTTCATGGGGGGGGTCGCCTGAACACTGAAGCTTTCTTT.